The next 20 T cell receptor beta chains were all read from a single sample in a study of shared clonotypes between healthy human individuals. Only in-frame clones appear in the TCRdb table, and some are missing; sequencing was by immunoSEQ multiplex PCR. The table includes hundreds of thousands of clones, around 73% detected once. Material: memory CD4+ T cells sorted from blood. As to subset: CD45RA-negative fraction. These receptors were taken from a woman in her 30s in good health.

The gene calls are TRBV30 and TRBJ2-1; the match to TRBD2 covers 9 bases. CDR3 length equals 14 residues. CDR1 is GTSNPN and CDR2 is SVGIG in the germline V gene (reference sequence). V was pared by 0 bases and J by 8 bases, with 5 bases of the junction left unmatched. CDR3 in amino acids: CAWSVGLAGYEQFF. The CDR3 nucleotides read TGTGCCTGGAGTGTGGGACTAGCCGGGTATGAGCAGTTCTTC. The entire variable domain, with the rest obtained from reference TRBV30 and TRBJ2-1, is as follows: SQTIHQWPATLVQPVGSPLSLECTVEGTSNPNLYWYRQAAGRGLQLLFYSVGIGQISSEVPQNLSASRPQDRQFILSSKKLLLSDSGFYLCAWSVGLAGYEQFFGPGTRLTVL.

V gene TRBV7-2 combines with J gene TRBJ2-5; 13 bases align to TRBD2. With 5 bases clipped from V and 0 bases from J, the junction kept 9 bases outside the gene matches. The CDR3 consists of 18 residues. Germline-derived CDR1 and CDR2 are SGHTA and FQGNSA. DNA for the CDR3: TGTGCCAGCAGCAAGGAACTAGCGGGAGGGTTGTACCAAGAGACCCAGTACTTC. Protein product: CASSKELAGGLYQETQYF.

This chain uses TRBV9 with TRBJ1-5, with no clear D. This CDR3 spans 14 amino acids. V was pared by 4 bases and J by 1 base, with 9 bases between. Germline V lookup: CDR1 SGDLS, CDR2 YYNGEE. This CDR3 is CASSPEVSNQPQHF. The CDR3 coding sequence is TGTGCCAGCAGCCCTGAAGTGAGCAATCAGCCCCAGCATTTT.

This clone appeared a few times. The chain combines TRBV18 with TRBJ2-1; D is undetermined. Germline-derived CDR1 and CDR2 are KGHSH and LQKENI. The CDR3 extends over 15 amino acids. V lost 3 bases to trimming and J lost 9 bases, with 18 bases between them. DNA of the CDR3: TGTGCCAGCTCACCCACAGCAGATACTCTCGGTGAGCAGTTCTTC. It codes for CASSPTADTLGEQFF.

V is TRBV28 and J is TRBJ1-6; TRBD1 matches at 8 bases. This CDR3 region has 14 residues. The germline V gene encodes CDR1 MDHEN and CDR2 SYDVKM. V lost 8 bases, J lost 13 bases, and 13 bases stayed unmatched. The CDR3, as DNA: TGTGCCAGCGTTCGCGGGACAGGTTTTTCGCCCCTCCACTTT. Its protein product is CASVRGTGFSPLHF.

This sequence joins TRBV11-2 and TRBJ2-1; perhaps D is TRBD1 or TRBD2 (5 bases each). With 1 base removed from V and 0 bases from J, the gap between germline ends came to 13 bases. The CDR3 sequence is 17 residues long. Looked up from germline, CDR1 is SGHAT and CDR2 is FQNNGV. CDR3 sequence reads: CASSLGSGTSSYNEQFF. The CDR3 coding sequence is TGTGCCAGCAGCTTAGGATCCGGGACCTCCTCCTACAATGAGCAGTTCTTC.

V usage is TRBV15 and J usage is TRBJ2-7, with a weak D call TRBD2 (6 bases). Germline loops: CDR1 LNHNV, CDR2 YYDKDF (reference sequence). This CDR3 has 13 residues. Trimming shortened V by 9 bases and J by 3 bases, and 15 bases separated the two germline ends. In DNA form, the CDR3 reads TGTGCCACGCGGCCGGGACTCTACTACGAGCAGTACTTC. The encoded protein is CATRPGLYYEQYF.

The chain couples TRBV5-6 to TRBJ2-5; no clear D gene. The V gene's germline CDR1 is SGHDT and CDR2 YYEEEE. The V gene lost 4 bases and the J gene lost 2 bases, with 12 bases spanning the gap. The CDR3 is 14 amino acids. The CDR3 sequence: CASSAGGRQETQYF. In DNA form, the CDR3 reads TGTGCCAGCAGCGCTGGCGGCAGACAAGAGACCCAGTACTTC.

The V call is TRBV6-6, the J call TRBJ2-5; D remains ambiguous. Per germline, CDR1 MNHNY and CDR2 SVGAGI (reference sequence). The CDR3 contains 12 residues. Trimming cost V 4 bases and J 2 bases, with 5 bases left between them. The CDR3 DNA is TGTGCCAGCAGTTCCTATCAAGAGACCCAGTACTTC. Amino acid sequence: CASSSYQETQYF.

The chain recombines TRBV7-9 with TRBJ1-2, with TRBD1 as a possible D gene (5 bases). Trimming shortened V by 1 base and J by 3 bases, and 9 bases separated the two germline ends. The CDR3 loop spans 14 amino acids. CDR1 is SEHNR and CDR2 is FQNEAQ in the germline V gene (reference sequence). The CDR3 DNA reads as TGTGCCAGCAGCTTAGAAGTGGGGCACTATGGCTACACCTTC. Translated, it gives CASSLEVGHYGYTF.

This clone came up once. The J gene is TRBJ1-2, the V gene TRBV27; the D is unclear. Deletions cut 6 bases from V and 1 base from J, with 9 bases between. Germline loops: CDR1 MNHEY, CDR2 SMNVEV (reference sequence). This CDR3 is 13 amino acids long. The CDR3 region has the DNA TGTGCCAGCAGACCAGACGGTAACTATGGCTACACCTTC. Encoded protein: CASRPDGNYGYTF.

The chain carries TRBV7-9 and TRBJ1-1; the match to TRBD1 covers 7 bases. The V segment lost 2 bases and the J segment 3 bases; nucleotides outside the gene matches: 3. CDR1 and CDR2 (germline): SEHNR, FQNEAQ (reference sequence). The length of the CDR3 is 14 residues. The CDR3 loop is CASSLQGVDTEAFF. In nucleotides, the CDR3 is TGTGCCAGCAGCTTACAGGGGGTAGACACTGAAGCTTTCTTT.

For this clone: The same CDR3 also results from other DNA sequences found in this sample. This sequence joins TRBV5-1 and TRBJ1-1; D is possibly TRBD1 (5 bases). The germline gives CDR1 SGHRS, CDR2 YFSETQ. Trimming stripped 2 bases from V and 1 base from J, with 6 bases between. The CDR3 runs 13 residues. The DNA of the CDR3 is TGCGCCAGCAGCTTAACAGGGAACACTGAAGCTTTCTTT. This encodes CASSLTGNTEAFF.

This clone was found a few times. V usage is TRBV4-1 and J usage is TRBJ2-3, with D hard to call. Per germline, CDR1 MGHRA and CDR2 YSYEKL. Trimming removed 4 bases from V and 4 bases from J, with 12 bases in between. The CDR3 has 14 residues. The CDR3 region has the DNA TGCGCCAGCAGCCTTCACCGAGGTCCAGATACGCAGTATTTT. Its protein product is CASSLHRGPDTQYF.

The gene calls are TRBV19 and TRBJ1-2; 8 bases are a match to TRBD1. This CDR3 region has 12 residues. The trim removed 5 bases at V and 8 bases at J, leaving 4 bases unmatched. Germline V CDR1 and CDR2: LNHDA, SQIVND (reference sequence). The CDR3 region is CASSLDRDGYTF. For the CDR3, the DNA is TGTGCCAGTAGTCTGGACAGGGACGGCTACACCTTC.

The chain links TRBV5-6 to TRBJ2-2; D remains unclear. V was cut by 5 bases and J by 5 bases, with 13 bases left in between. The V gene's germline CDR1 is SGHDT and CDR2 YYEEEE. This CDR3 has 14 amino acids. CDR3: CASRNRVGTGELFF. The CDR3 nucleotides read TGTGCCAGCAGGAATCGGGTCGGGACCGGGGAGCTGTTTTTT.

A few counts support this clone. The V and J genes are TRBV28 and TRBJ2-1, with D possibly called TRBD1 or TRBD2 (7 bases each). Germline-derived CDR1 and CDR2 are MDHEN and SYDVKM. The length of the CDR3 is 16 residues. V shed 5 bases and J shed 4 bases, with 18 bases lying between them. For the CDR3, the DNA is TGTGCCAGCAGTGTGACGACAGGGAGGGGATACAATGAGCAGTTCTTC. Protein: CASSVTTGRGYNEQFF. Drawing the rest from reference TRBV28 and TRBJ2-1, the complete variable domain is DVKVTQSSRYLVKRTGEKVFLECVQDMDHENMFWYRQDPGLGLRLIYFSYDVKMKEKGDIPEGYSVSREKKERFSLILESASTNQTSMYLCASSVTTGRGYNEQFFGPGTRLTVL.

The V and J genes are TRBV2 and TRBJ2-7, with D unclear. The germline gives CDR1 SNHLY, CDR2 FYNNEI. V was trimmed by 4 bases and J by 2 bases, leaving 15 bases between them. This CDR3 region has 15 residues. The CDR3 DNA reads as TGTGCCAGCAGTGCTTTGCCACCGTTAACCTACGAGCAGTACTTC. This gives the protein CASSALPPLTYEQYF.

The rearrangement joins TRBV18 to TRBJ1-1; D call uncertain. V was trimmed by 3 bases and J by 1 base, leaving 15 bases between them. The CDR3 is made up of 16 amino acids. The germline gives CDR1 KGHSH, CDR2 LQKENI. Written as DNA, the CDR3 is TGTGCCAGCTCACCCCCATCAGCCAGGTCGAACACTGAAGCTTTCTTT. It yields the protein CASSPPSARSNTEAFF.

The J gene is TRBJ2-1, the V gene TRBV28; either TRBD1 or TRBD2 may supply D (5 bases each). V was clipped by 10 bases and J by 8 bases, with 24 bases between them. This CDR3 spans 15 amino acids. Per germline, CDR1 MDHEN and CDR2 SYDVKM. CDR3: CATNPGRGPPYEQFF. The CDR3, as DNA: TGTGCCACTAATCCGGGGCGAGGACCCCCCTATGAGCAGTTCTTC. The full variable domain, with the rest looked up from reference TRBV28 and TRBJ2-1, is DVKVTQSSRYLVKRTGEKVFLECVQDMDHENMFWYRQDPGLGLRLIYFSYDVKMKEKGDIPEGYSVSREKKERFSLILESASTNQTSMYLCATNPGRGPPYEQFFGPGTRLTVL.